The rows below give T cell receptor beta chains drawn from one sample of a study of blood T cells in healthy people across ages. TCRdb reanalysed the 5' RACE reads using MiXCR and keeps one entry per CDR3 protein. Among some 800,000 distinct CDR3 sequences listed, roughly 25% were seen once. The data were also submitted as part of a second study, on T cells of mothers and their children.

The sample was blood. The source of these receptors is a boy younger than 18 in good health. The conserved cysteine and the conserved F or W are not part of the CDR3 here.

V	J	CDR3
TRBV20-1	TRBJ1-4	SARKRLDGEEKLF
TRBV20-1	TRBJ2-7	SARDRLLAPGGRWEQY
TRBV7-6	TRBJ2-3	ASSWGTGSGDTQY
TRBV4-1	TRBJ2-1	ASSQDLGGLYNEQF
TRBV7-9	TRBJ1-4	ASKKSGETNEKLF
TRBV12-3/TRBV12-4	TRBJ1-2	ASSSSDDGLYGYT
TRBV5-1	TRBJ1-1	ASSEITAGITEAF
TRBV20-1	TRBJ2-4	SAPGPNIQY
TRBV2	TRBJ2-5	ASRYRDGQETQY
TRBV20-1	TRBJ2-3	SPLPSSSTDTQY
TRBV7-2	TRBJ2-3	ASSFVDQGTDTQY
TRBV20-1	.	SARVVGSYEQY
TRBV6-2/TRBV6-3	TRBJ2-1	ASSSTGRNEQF
TRBV7-2	TRBJ1-4	AGSLSPGLQEKLF
TRBV15	TRBJ2-1	ATSRRVLAEFYNEQF
TRBV28	TRBJ2-7	ASRSPAYEQY
TRBV6-2/TRBV6-3	TRBJ1-5	ASRGRGYISSNQPQH
TRBV27	TRBJ2-5	ASSPRTQHTQY
TRBV5-1	TRBJ1-2	ASSRGQGAPDGYT
TRBV7-2	TRBJ2-7	ASSSLGRGGLYEQY
TRBV5-5	TRBJ2-1	ASSPAQGAYNEQF
TRBV27	TRBJ2-4	ASSSLGQLNIQY
TRBV29-1	TRBJ1-2	SVTSDRLVAGYT
TRBV25-1	TRBJ2-3	ASSEEGYTDTQY
TRBV6-2/TRBV6-3	TRBJ2-5	ASSGPMEPQY
TRBV24-1	TRBJ2-4	ATSESDHRRLAKNIQY
TRBV4-1	TRBJ2-7	ASSQVGLAGGWQETQY